These 2 T cell receptor beta chains were all obtained from the same sample, sequenced in a study of blood T cell repertoires in COVID-19 (dated by TCRdb to 2020 to 2021). Library preparation employed the immunoSEQ multiplex PCR assay. The source is immuneACCESS, and TCRdb retained only in-frame sequences with V and J called. Part of the clones is not carried over; for the studies checked, unresolved V genes explain less than half of this, and the remainder is unexplained. For this sample the table gives more than 200,000 clones, of which roughly 85% were detected only once. The ten largest clones add up to roughly 10% of the sample. Specimen: PBMCs or T cells enriched from blood (not recorded which). These receptors were obtained from a man under 40 who had recovered from COVID-19.

The rearrangement links TRBV10-2 to TRBJ2-7, with D hard to call. The ends were cut back, 6 bases at V and 6 bases at J, with 12 bases in the middle. The CDR3 loop spans 12 amino acids. Germline CDR1 and CDR2: WSHSY and SAAADI. The CDR3 protein is CASRENAPEQYF. CDR3 sequence (DNA): TGCGCCAGCAGAGAAAATGCGCCCGAGCAGTACTTC.

CDR3 bases: TGTGCCAGCTTCACTAGGACAGGGGCTTTCTTT. Encoded protein: CASFTRTGAFF. The chain couples TRBV7-6 to TRBJ1-1; 8 nucleotides align to TRBD1. Trimming cost V 8 bases and J 11 bases; bases outside gene matches: 7. The germline gives CDR1 SGHVS, CDR2 FNYEAQ. The CDR3 totals 11 residues.